What follows are 22 T cell receptor beta chains derived from one specimen sequenced in a study of graft-versus-host responses after intestinal transplantation. The table came from immunoSEQ multiplex PCR; TCRdb's copy has only in-frame clones and leaves some out. The top ten hold roughly 51% of the sample, which has about 19,000 clones, 86% seen once. Material: bone marrow, obtained approximately 120 days after transplant. The receptors shown here come from a human patient who received an intestinal transplant, so some T cells may come from the graft donor.

The genes are TRBV19 and TRBJ1-5; D is perhaps TRBD1 (6 bases). There are 16 residues in the CDR3. V was cut by 3 bases and J by 5 bases, with 17 bases left in between. Germline V gene data show CDR1 as LNHDA and CDR2 as SQIVND (reference sequence). In DNA form, the CDR3 reads TGTGCCAGTAGTATCCGCCGGGGGGCTTTATATCAGCCCCAGCATTTT. This sequence encodes CASSIRRGALYQPQHF. The entire variable domain, with the rest obtained from reference TRBV19 and TRBJ1-5, is as follows: DGGITQSPKYLFRKEGQNVTLSCEQNLNHDAMYWYRQDPGQGLRLIYYSQIVNDFQKGDIAEGYSVSREKKESFPLTVTSAQKNPTAFYLCASSIRRGALYQPQHFGDGTRLSIL.

The CDR3 is CASSPGTISYEQYF. The CDR3 DNA reads as TGTGCCAGTAGTCCGGGGACTATCTCCTACGAGCAGTACTTC. The rearrangement joins TRBV19 to TRBJ2-7; 7 bases line up with TRBD2. Germline V CDR1 and CDR2: LNHDA, SQIVND (reference sequence). The CDR3 is made up of 14 amino acids. The V and J ends lost 5 bases and 0 bases, in that order; junction bases with no gene match: 4.

The genes are TRBV27 and TRBJ1-5; D is perhaps TRBD1 (6 bases). The CDR3 has 15 residues. From germline, CDR1 is MNHEY and CDR2 SMNVEV (reference sequence). Between the trimmed V and J ends, which lost 6 bases and 3 bases, there was a span of 15 bases. CDR3 sequence: CASSSMTGYNQPQHF. The CDR3, as DNA: TGTGCCAGCAGCTCGATGACAGGATACAATCAGCCCCAGCATTTT.

The chain links TRBV7-9 to TRBJ2-7; no firm D call. The CDR3 has 17 amino acids. Trimming removed 4 bases at V and 1 base at J, with 20 bases between. Germline V gene sequence: CDR1 SEHNR, CDR2 FQNEAQ (reference sequence). The CDR3 loop is CASSSSIRVKRSYEQYF. CDR3 DNA: TGTGCCAGCAGCTCCAGTATTCGGGTTAAACGGTCCTACGAGCAGTACTTC.

The chain links TRBV11-2 to TRBJ2-2; 10 bases align to TRBD2. CDR1 is SGHAT, CDR2 FQNNGV, per germline. The CDR3 contains 17 residues. Losses at the gene ends were 4 bases for V and 2 bases for J; bases not matched to a gene: 7. As DNA, the CDR3 is TGTGCCAGCAGCTCCGGAACTAGCGGGGCTAACACCGGGGAGCTGTTTTTT. It translates to CASSSGTSGANTGELFF. The variable domain in full, completed from reference TRBV11-2 and TRBJ2-2, reads EAGVAQSPRYKIIEKRQSVAFWCNPISGHATLYWYQQILGQGPKLLIQFQNNGVVDDSQLPKDRFSAERLKGVDSTLKIQPAKLEDSAVYLCASSSGTSGANTGELFFGEGSRLTVL.

The chain combines TRBV14 with TRBJ2-2; 7 nucleotides align to TRBD1. With V trimmed by 5 bases and J by 5 bases, 5 bases remained unmatched. Germline V gene data show CDR1 as SGHDN and CDR2 as FVKESK. The CDR3 extends over 14 amino acids. In DNA, the CDR3 is TGTGCCAGCAGCACAACGACAGGGACCGGGGAGCTGTTTTTT. It yields the protein CASSTTTGTGELFF.

V usage is TRBV10-3 and J usage is TRBJ2-1, with D possibly being TRBD1 (5 bases). The CDR3 consists of 14 residues. V dropped 4 bases and J dropped 3 bases, with 10 bases sitting between them. Germline lookup yields CDR1 ENHRY and CDR2 SYGVKD. The DNA of the CDR3 is TGTGCCATCAGTGGACAGAATGACTACAATGAGCAGTTCTTC. Translating gives CAISGQNDYNEQFF.

This clone was counted once. The chain carries TRBV19 and TRBJ1-1; D unclear. Trimming pared 4 bases from V and 1 base from J, leaving 10 bases between. The CDR3 has 14 amino acids. Germline CDR1 LNHDA, CDR2 SQIVND (reference sequence). CDR3 sequence: CASSTARGNTEAFF. CDR3 DNA sequence: TGTGCCAGTAGTACAGCACGAGGGAACACTGAAGCTTTCTTT.

CDR3 DNA: TGTGCCAGCAGCTATAAGGGACGGTTAGCTTTCTTT. Translation: CASSYKGRLAFF. This chain uses TRBV11-3 with TRBJ1-1, with D possibly being TRBD1 (5 bases). The CDR3 loop spans 12 amino acids. V was shortened by 4 bases and J by 10 bases, with 13 bases between the two germline ends. Germline V gene lookup returns CDR1 SGHNT and CDR2 YENEEA.

The J gene is TRBJ2-7, the V gene TRBV10-3; 11 nucleotides agree with TRBD2. The length of the CDR3 is 14 residues. Germline-derived CDR1 and CDR2 are ENHRY and SYGVKD. The junction had 0 bases not matched to a gene; V was cut back by 5 bases and J by 0 bases. The CDR3 protein is CAISTSGSSYEQYF. The DNA for the CDR3 is TGTGCCATCAGTACTAGCGGGAGCTCCTACGAGCAGTACTTC.

This clone came up once. The chain employs TRBV9 and TRBJ2-1, with 7 bases fitting TRBD2. The germline V gene has CDR1 SGDLS and CDR2 YYNGEE. With 4 bases clipped from V and 4 bases from J, the junction kept 5 bases outside the gene matches. The CDR3 runs 14 residues. Written as DNA, the CDR3 is TGTGCCAGCAGCAACCTAGCGGTATACAATGAGCAGTTCTTC. This gives the protein CASSNLAVYNEQFF.

The gene calls are TRBV7-2 and TRBJ2-1, with D possibly matching TRBD2 (5 bases). Between the trimmed V and J ends, which lost 1 base and 9 bases, there was a span of 13 bases. The CDR3 is 14 residues long. The V gene's germline CDR1 is SGHTA and CDR2 FQGNSA. The CDR3 protein is CASSLGGESSEQFF. In DNA form, the CDR3 reads TGTGCCAGCAGCTTAGGGGGAGAAAGTAGTGAGCAGTTCTTC.

The CDR3 loop is CASSPRDFGGETQYF. The CDR3 DNA reads TGTGCCAGCAGCCCACGGGACTTCGGGGGAGAGACCCAGTACTTC. This chain links TRBV7-8 with TRBJ2-5, with a possible D match to TRBD2 (6 bases). This CDR3 has 15 amino acids. The germline CDR1 and CDR2 sequences are SGHVS and FQNEAQ. V shed 5 bases and J shed 4 bases, with 17 bases lying between them.

V usage is TRBV7-3 and J usage is TRBJ2-7; tentative D call: TRBD1 (6 bases). V shed 5 bases and J shed 4 bases, with 18 bases lying between them. Germline V gene lookup returns CDR1 SGHTA and CDR2 FQGTGA. This CDR3 region has 15 residues. CDR3 residues: CASSPQQGSVYEQYF. CDR3 DNA: TGTGCCAGCAGCCCTCAACAGGGTTCAGTGTACGAGCAGTACTTC.

This rearrangement joins TRBV14 to TRBJ2-7, with D perhaps given as TRBD1 or TRBD2 (6 bases each). Trimming removed 1 base from V and 0 bases from J, with 13 bases in between. The CDR3 covers 16 residues. Germline CDR1 and CDR2: SGHDN and FVKESK. CDR3 coding DNA: TGTGCCAGCAGCCAAGGGGGGGCGGAACTCTCCTACGAGCAGTACTTC. Translation gives CASSQGGAELSYEQYF.

The V call is TRBV11-2, the J call TRBJ2-1; D is perhaps TRBD1 or TRBD2 (6 bases each). Germline V gives CDR1 SGHAT, CDR2 FQNNGV. The V and J ends lost 0 bases and 2 bases respectively, with 14 bases between them. This CDR3 region has 17 residues. In DNA, the CDR3 is TGTGCCAGCAGCTTAGACACTGGGGGGCAAGCCTACAATGAGCAGTTCTTC. Protein sequence: CASSLDTGGQAYNEQFF. The full variable domain, rest sourced from reference TRBV11-2 and TRBJ2-1, is EAGVAQSPRYKIIEKRQSVAFWCNPISGHATLYWYQQILGQGPKLLIQFQNNGVVDDSQLPKDRFSAERLKGVDSTLKIQPAKLEDSAVYLCASSLDTGGQAYNEQFFGPGTRLTVL.

The gene calls are TRBV23-1 and TRBJ1-4, with 8 positions matching TRBD1. TRBV23-1 has ORF status, its function being uncertain. The J segment lost 7 bases and the V segment lost 2 bases, leaving 3 bases of the junction unmatched. The CDR3 contains 14 residues. CDR3 in DNA: TGCGCCAGCAGTCAAGGGACAGGTTTTGAAAAACTGTTTTTT. Residues: CASSQGTGFEKLFF.

Written as DNA, the CDR3 is TGCGCCAGCAGTCAATCGAACACCGGGGAGCTGTTTTTT. This codes for CASSQSNTGELFF. The J gene is TRBJ2-2, the V gene TRBV23-1; no reliable D call. TRBV23-1 is recorded as an ORF, its role being uncertain. V was trimmed by 0 bases and J by 1 base, leaving 0 bases between them. The CDR3 runs to 13 residues.

In this sample, this clone turned up a few times. The CDR3 reads CASSRDTQETQYF. CDR3 sequence (DNA): TGTGCCAGCAGTCGGGACACCCAAGAGACCCAGTACTTC. V gene TRBV6-4 combines with J gene TRBJ2-5; the D gene is possibly TRBD1 (6 bases). Germline V gene data show CDR1 as MRHNA and CDR2 as SNTAGT. Deletions cut 5 bases from V and 1 base from J, with 8 bases between. The CDR3 contains 13 residues.

This clone was observed a few times. The chain employs TRBV6-6 and TRBJ1-3, with D uncertain. The CDR3 loop spans 11 amino acids. Germline V gives CDR1 MNHNY, CDR2 SVGAGI (reference sequence). Deletions cut 2 bases from V and 6 bases from J, with 2 bases between. The chain's CDR3 is CASSYQNTIYF. Here the CDR3 DNA reads TGTGCCAGCAGTTACCAAAACACCATATATTTT.

A few counts support this clone. The rearrangement uses TRBV6-1 and TRBJ2-6, with TRBD1 identical over 9 bases. CDR1 is MNHNS and CDR2 is SASEGT in the germline V gene. The CDR3 is made up of 16 amino acids. The V segment lost 3 bases and the J segment 0 bases; nucleotides outside the gene matches: 0. The CDR3 loop reads CASSETGGSGANVLTF. CDR3 coding DNA: TGTGCCAGCAGTGAGACAGGGGGCTCTGGGGCCAACGTCCTGACTTTC.

The rearrangement links TRBV14 to TRBJ2-1, with TRBD2 matching 8 bases. Looked up from germline, CDR1 is SGHDN and CDR2 is FVKESK. With V trimmed by 3 bases and J by 4 bases, 5 bases remained unmatched. This CDR3 has 15 amino acids. CDR3 sequence: CASSQAGGRYNEQFF. The CDR3 DNA sequence: TGTGCCAGCAGCCAGGCGGGAGGAAGGTACAATGAGCAGTTCTTC.